This entry lists 26 T cell receptor beta chains sequenced from one sample in a study of T cells in Graves' hyperthyroidism and ophthalmopathy. From RNA transcripts, TCR beta CDR3 regions were amplified. TCR CDR3 regions were first amplified by RT-PCR with HTBI primers. TCRdb used MiXCR to reprocess the multiplex PCR reads, holding one entry per CDR3 protein. The repertoire has 600,000 or so distinct CDR3 sequences, approximately 15% of them found once; the top ten carry roughly 7.7%. The specimen sequenced was blood. These TCRs come from a woman aged 18 to 35 with Graves' ophthalmopathy.

This clonotype showed up just a few times. This rearrangement joins TRBV27 to TRBJ1-2; perhaps TRBD1 as D (6 bases). This CDR3 contains 13 residues. CDR1 MNHEY and CDR2 SMNVEV come from the germline V gene (reference sequence). The V and J ends lost 3 bases and 8 bases respectively, with 13 bases between them. CDR3 bases: TGTGCCAGCAGTTTGGGGGCAGGGGCGGGCTACACCTTC. Its protein product is CASSLGAGAGYTF.

There are many counts of this clonotype. The chain has TRBV2 and TRBJ2-7; no clear D. The CDR3 loop spans 12 amino acids. The ends were cut back, 6 bases at V and 0 bases at J, with 6 bases in the middle. Germline CDR1 and CDR2: SNHLY and FYNNEI. The CDR3 coding sequence is TGTGCCAGCAGCGCGGACTCCTACGAGCAGTACTTC. This translates into CASSADSYEQYF.

The table lists this clonotype with many counts. The chain has TRBV5-1 and TRBJ1-3; D remains ambiguous. The CDR3 is 15 amino acids. Germline CDR1 reads SGHRS; CDR2 reads YFSETQ. The V gene lost 0 bases and the J gene lost 0 bases, with 7 bases spanning the gap. The CDR3 spells CASSLVPFSGNTIYF. The CDR3 nucleotides read TGCGCCAGCAGCTTGGTACCCTTCTCTGGAAACACCATATATTTT.

The J gene is TRBJ1-1, the V gene TRBV6-4, with D unclear. Germline CDR1 and CDR2: MRHNA and SNTAGT. CDR3 length: 13 amino acids. Trimming stripped 7 bases from V and 1 base from J, with 10 bases between. The CDR3: CASKAGPNTEAFF. The CDR3 DNA reads TGTGCCAGCAAAGCGGGCCCGAACACTGAAGCTTTCTTT.

This chain joins TRBV6-2 or TRBV6-3 and TRBJ2-1, with 13 bases lining up with TRBD2. The CDR3 consists of 19 residues. The junction had 5 bases not matched to a gene; V was cut back by 0 bases and J by 0 bases. Germline V gene lookup returns CDR1 MNHEY and CDR2 SVGEGT. CDR3 in amino acids: CASSYSTSGRPSSYNEQFF. Here the CDR3 DNA reads TGTGCCAGCAGTTACTCGACTAGCGGGAGGCCCAGCTCCTACAATGAGCAGTTCTTC.

This clonotype was seen ten or more times. The rearrangement uses TRBV5-8 and TRBJ1-1, with TRBD1 as a possible D gene (5 bases). V lost 4 bases to trimming and J lost 2 bases, with 18 bases between them. CDR3 length equals 16 residues. Germline V lookup: CDR1 SGHTS, CDR2 YDEGEE. In nucleotides, the CDR3 is TGTGCCAGCAGCCCGGGGGGAGGAACTTTAAACACTGAAGCTTTCTTT. Its translation is CASSPGGGTLNTEAFF. Using reference TRBV5-8 and TRBJ1-1 for the parts outside the CDR3, the full variable domain is EAGVTQSPTHLIKTRGQQATLRCSPISGHTSVYWYQQALGLGLQFLLWYDEGEERNRGNFPPRFSGRQFPNYSSELNVNALELEDSALYLCASSPGGGTLNTEAFFGQGTRLTVV.

This clonotype was recorded many times. This chain joins TRBV7-8 and TRBJ2-5, with D possibly being TRBD1 (5 bases). Looked up from germline, CDR1 is SGHVS and CDR2 is FQNEAQ. The CDR3 has 16 amino acids. V gave up 0 bases and J gave up 2 bases, with 13 bases separating them. The CDR3 spells CASSLAQGAGQETQYF. CDR3 nucleotides: TGTGCCAGCAGCTTAGCGCAAGGGGCTGGGCAAGAGACCCAGTACTTC.

In the case of this clonotype: Since a much larger clone is just one base distant, this may be a read error. This chain uses TRBV10-3 with TRBJ2-7; 11 bases map to TRBD1. CDR1 ENHRY and CDR2 SYGVKD come from the germline V gene. The CDR3 is 13 amino acids. The CDR3 reads CAIRDRGTYKQYF. The CDR3 DNA reads TGTGCCATCCGGGACAGGGGGACCTACAAGCAGTACTTC.

This clonotype was detected many times. V gene TRBV6-1 combines with J gene TRBJ2-1, with 8 bases that match TRBD2. Germline V gives CDR1 MNHNS, CDR2 SASEGT. With V trimmed by 6 bases and J by 3 bases, 7 bases remained unmatched. This CDR3 is 15 amino acids long. This chain's CDR3 is CASRPRSGNYNEQFF. For the CDR3, the DNA is TGTGCCAGCAGACCCCGTAGCGGGAACTACAATGAGCAGTTCTTC.

This clonotype appeared many times. The J gene is TRBJ2-5, the V gene TRBV29-1; a weak D match, TRBD1 (6 bases). The CDR3 contains 11 residues. Germline V gene lookup returns CDR1 SQVTM and CDR2 ANQGSEA. CDR3 sequence: CSQGGRETQYF. Here the CDR3 DNA reads TGCAGTCAAGGGGGTCGAGAGACCCAGTACTTC. The full variable domain, in which reference TRBV29-1 and TRBJ2-5 provide the parts outside the CDR3, is SAVISQKPSRDICQRGTSLTIQCQVDSQVTMMFWYRQQPGQSLTLIATANQGSEATYESGFVIDKFPISRPNLTFSTLTVSNMSPEDSSIYLCSQGGRETQYFGPGTRLLVL.

There are a few counts of this clonotype. Given a much more abundant clone one base away, this may be a read error. The chain employs TRBV19 and TRBJ1-1, with a weak D call TRBD1 (5 bases). Germline CDR1 and CDR2: LNHDA and SQIVND (reference sequence). The CDR3 is made up of 14 amino acids. CDR3 region: CANSMATVNTEAFF. DNA of the CDR3: TGTGCCAATAGTATGGCGACAGTGAACACTGAAGCTTTCTTT.

This clonotype was detected many times. This chain connects TRBV7-8 to TRBJ2-5; 15 bases are a match to TRBD2. Germline V CDR1 and CDR2: SGHVS, FQNEAQ. CDR3 length: 16 amino acids. Trimming removed 7 bases from V and 5 bases from J; junction bases left unmatched: 8. The chain's CDR3 is CASTSGTSGRRETQYF. The CDR3 nucleotides are TGTGCCAGCACCTCCGGGACTAGCGGGAGGCGGGAGACCCAGTACTTC. The entire variable domain, with the rest obtained from reference TRBV7-8 and TRBJ2-5, is as follows: GAGVSQSPRYKVAKRGQDVALRCDPISGHVSLFWYQQALGQGPEFLTYFQNEAQLDKSGLPSDRFFAERPEGSVSTLKIQRTQQEDSAVYLCASTSGTSGRRETQYFGPGTRLLVL.

In this sample, this clonotype turned up many times. The rearrangement uses TRBV20-1 and TRBJ2-1; no clear D. Germline V gives CDR1 DFQATT, CDR2 SNEGSKA (reference sequence). V was pared by 0 bases and J by 7 bases, with 16 bases between. The CDR3 has 15 amino acids. CDR3 coding DNA: TGCAGTGCTAGAGATCTCCGGAGACATAGAAATGAGCAGTTCTTC. Its protein is CSARDLRRHRNEQFF.

Comments on this clonotype: A read error is possible here, since a much larger clone lies one base away. This chain joins TRBV4-3 and TRBJ1-2, with unresolved D. CDR3 size: 14 residues. CDR1 is LGHNA, CDR2 YSLEER, per germline. The CDR3 sequence: CTSSQDGLLGGYTF. In DNA, the CDR3 is TGCACCAGCAGCCAGGACGGTCTTCTCGGGGGCTACACCTTC.

This clonotype was counted only a few times. The chain uses TRBV6-1 and TRBJ2-7; D is unresolved. The CDR3 length is 14 residues. CDR1 is MNHNS, CDR2 SASEGT, per germline. Trimming shortened V by 2 bases and J by 2 bases, and 10 bases separated the two germline ends. The CDR3 reads CASSESSGPYEQYF. DNA for the CDR3: TGTGCCAGCAGTGAAAGTTCTGGACCCTACGAGCAGTACTTC.

The sample holds many counts of this clonotype. V usage is TRBV11-3 and J usage is TRBJ2-2; either TRBD1 or TRBD2 may fit D (5 bases each). Germline V CDR1 and CDR2: SGHNT, YENEEA. V dropped 5 bases and J dropped 0 bases, with 13 bases sitting between them. The CDR3 consists of 16 residues. Here the CDR3 DNA reads TGTGCCAGCAGCACAATTCGGGGCGCGAACACCGGGGAGCTGTTTTTT. Residues: CASSTIRGANTGELFF. The full variable domain, in which reference TRBV11-3 and TRBJ2-2 provide the parts outside the CDR3, is EAGVVQSPRYKIIEKKQPVAFWCNPISGHNTLYWYLQNLGQGPELLIRYENEEAVDDSQLPKDRFSAERLKGVDSTLKIQPAELGDSAVYLCASSTIRGANTGELFFGEGSRLTVL.

V gene TRBV9 combines with J gene TRBJ2-1, with D unresolved. CDR1 and CDR2 (germline): SGDLS, YYNGEE. The ends were cut back, 0 bases at V and 11 bases at J, with 6 bases in the middle. CDR3 length: 11 residues. The CDR3 spells CASSVEGQQFF. The CDR3 DNA follows: TGTGCCAGCAGCGTAGAAGGACAGCAGTTCTTC.

This clonotype appeared many times. V and J are TRBV7-6 and TRBJ1-1; perhaps TRBD1 as D (6 bases). The V end lost 1 base, the J end lost 8 bases, and 8 bases lay between the germline ends. The CDR3 totals 12 residues. In germline, CDR1 is SGHVS, CDR2 FNYEAQ. The CDR3 sequence is CASSLEGVEAFF. The DNA for the CDR3 is TGTGCCAGCAGCTTAGAGGGGGTCGAAGCTTTCTTT.

This CDR3 reads CATSSRTNQPQHF. The CDR3 region has the DNA TGTGCCACCAGCTCACGGACCAATCAGCCCCAGCATTTT. The chain combines TRBV15 with TRBJ1-5; D remains ambiguous. The V gene's germline CDR1 is LNHNV and CDR2 YYDKDF (reference sequence). With 5 bases removed from V and 3 bases from J, the gap between germline ends came to 8 bases. There are 13 residues in the CDR3.

This clonotype was seen at least ten times. The chain links TRBV28 to TRBJ2-3; D remains unclear. Trimming shortened V by 6 bases and J by 7 bases, and 20 bases separated the two germline ends. This CDR3 spans 15 amino acids. CDR1 MDHEN and CDR2 SYDVKM come from the germline V gene. The CDR3 is CASSPNGRKENTQYF. The DNA of the CDR3 is TGTGCCAGCAGCCCCAACGGAAGAAAAGAGAATACGCAGTATTTT.

This clonotype was observed many times. This sequence joins TRBV20-1 and TRBJ2-1; 11 bases align to TRBD2. This CDR3 is 15 amino acids long. With 5 bases clipped from V and 6 bases from J, the junction kept 9 bases outside the gene matches. The V gene's germline CDR1 is DFQATT and CDR2 SNEGSKA (reference sequence). CDR3 bases: TGCAGTGCTCTTTTTAGCGGGGGGGGGGGCAATGAGCAGTTCTTC. Amino acid sequence: CSALFSGGGGNEQFF.

At least ten counts were recorded for this clonotype. The genes are TRBV6-1 and TRBJ2-1; unclear D gene. This CDR3 contains 14 residues. CDR1 and CDR2 (germline): MNHNS, SASEGT. Deletions cut 5 bases from V and 3 bases from J, with 11 bases between. In DNA, the CDR3 is TGTGCCAGCAGTTATAGCAGCTACTACAATGAGCAGTTCTTC. Translated: CASSYSSYYNEQFF.

This clonotype was observed at least ten times. This rearrangement joins TRBV7-8 to TRBJ2-5, with TRBD2 identical over 11 bases. The V and J ends lost 3 bases and 5 bases, in that order; junction bases with no gene match: 8. The CDR3 loop spans 16 amino acids. In germline, CDR1 is SGHVS, CDR2 FQNEAQ. The CDR3 sequence is CASSFSTSGIAETQYF. In DNA form, the CDR3 reads TGTGCCAGCAGCTTCTCGACTAGCGGGATAGCGGAGACCCAGTACTTC.

V gene TRBV7-3 combines with J gene TRBJ2-4; unclear D gene. Germline V gene data show CDR1 as SGHTA and CDR2 as FQGTGA. The CDR3 extends over 15 amino acids. Trimming removed 5 bases from V and 0 bases from J, with 11 bases in between. The CDR3, as DNA: TGTGCCAGCAGCCCATCCGGCTCAGCCAAAAACATTCAGTACTTC. Encoded protein: CASSPSGSAKNIQYF. The full variable domain, rest sourced from reference TRBV7-3 and TRBJ2-4, is GAGVSQTPSNKVTEKGKYVELRCDPISGHTALYWYRQSLGQGPEFLIYFQGTGAADDSGLPNDRFFAVRPEGSVSTLKIQRTERGDSAVYLCASSPSGSAKNIQYFGAGTRLSVL.

The sample holds many counts of this clonotype. The genes are TRBV7-9 and TRBJ1-1; the match to TRBD1 covers 9 bases. J lost 3 bases, V lost 5 bases, and 7 bases had no gene match. This CDR3 comprises 15 residues. CDR1 and CDR2 from the germline V gene are SEHNR and FQNEAQ (reference sequence). The CDR3 here is CASSANRGPDTEAFF. The CDR3 region has the DNA TGTGCCAGCAGCGCCAACAGGGGGCCGGACACTGAAGCTTTCTTT.

The chain couples TRBV14 to TRBJ2-3, with unresolved D. This CDR3 is built from 15 residues. The V and J ends lost 0 bases and 2 bases respectively, with 9 bases between them. The germline gives CDR1 SGHDN, CDR2 FVKESK. The CDR3 region is CASSQDVRSTDTQYF. The CDR3 coding sequence is TGTGCCAGCAGCCAAGACGTCAGGTCCACAGATACGCAGTATTTT.